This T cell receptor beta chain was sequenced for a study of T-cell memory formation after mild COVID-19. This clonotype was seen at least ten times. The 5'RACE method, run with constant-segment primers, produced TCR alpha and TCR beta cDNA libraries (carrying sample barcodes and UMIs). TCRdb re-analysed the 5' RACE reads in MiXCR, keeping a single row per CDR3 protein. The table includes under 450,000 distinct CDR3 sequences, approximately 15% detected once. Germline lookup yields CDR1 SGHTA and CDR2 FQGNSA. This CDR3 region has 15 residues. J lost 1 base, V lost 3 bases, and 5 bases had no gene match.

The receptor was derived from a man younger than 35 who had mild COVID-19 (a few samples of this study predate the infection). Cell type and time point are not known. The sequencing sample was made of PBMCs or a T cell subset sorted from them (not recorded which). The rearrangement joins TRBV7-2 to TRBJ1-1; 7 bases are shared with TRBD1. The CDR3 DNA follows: TGTGCCAGCAGCTTTGCCGGGACAGCGAACACTGAAGCTTTCTTT. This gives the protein CASSFAGTANTEAFF.